Below are 24 T cell receptor beta chains sequenced from a single sample in a study of T cell responses to AZD1222 COVID-19 vaccine. This table comes from immunoSEQ multiplex PCR, and its TCRdb copy is limited to in-frame clones, with some not included. This table holds 130,000 to 150,000 clones, around 90% found once. This specimen consisted of peripheral blood, obtained 28 days after the second AZD1222 dose. Source of these receptors: an adult who received the AZD1222 COVID-19 vaccine.

This chain links TRBV3-1 (or the pseudogene TRBV3-2) with TRBJ1-3, with D perhaps matching TRBD1 (6 bases). The CDR3 contains 15 residues. V was pared by 4 bases and J by 2 bases, with 12 bases between. Germline assignment: CDR1 LGHDT and CDR2 YNNKEL (reference sequence). The DNA for the CDR3 is TGTGCCAGCAGCCGCTACAGGGAGGCTGGAAACACCATATATTTT. It codes for CASSRYREAGNTIYF.

This CDR3 reads CASSGPGTGMTSGSNEQFF. The DNA of the CDR3 is TGTGCCAGCAGCGGACCCGGGACAGGCATGACTAGCGGGAGCAATGAGCAGTTCTTC. The J gene is TRBJ2-1, the V gene TRBV9, with TRBD2 matching 12 bases. Germline V gene data show CDR1 as SGDLS and CDR2 as YYNGEE. With V trimmed by 3 bases and J by 6 bases, 16 bases remained unmatched. The CDR3 sequence is 19 residues long.

V gene TRBV19 combines with J gene TRBJ1-5, with TRBD1 as a possible D gene (5 bases). CDR1 is LNHDA and CDR2 is SQIVND in the germline V gene (reference sequence). The V gene lost 1 base and the J gene lost 0 bases, with 10 bases spanning the gap. This CDR3 has 16 residues. Here the CDR3 reads CASSIVQGHSNQPQHF. The CDR3 DNA is TGTGCCAGTAGTATAGTGCAGGGCCATAGCAATCAGCCCCAGCATTTT.

The CDR3 DNA sequence: TGTGCCAGCAGTTTAGGCCATCAGGGTGGCTACACCTTC. Its protein is CASSLGHQGGYTF. The chain couples TRBV27 to TRBJ1-2, with D perhaps TRBD1 (5 bases). Germline values: CDR1 MNHEY, CDR2 SMNVEV (reference sequence). Trimming took 2 bases from V and 7 from J, leaving 11 bases between them. The CDR3 is 13 residues long.

This chain links TRBV5-4 with TRBJ1-1; D gene unclear. The CDR3 loop spans 13 amino acids. Germline V gives CDR1 SGHNT, CDR2 YYREEE (reference sequence). V shed 1 base and J shed 1 base, with 5 bases lying between them. CDR3 residues: CASSLPANTEAFF. The DNA for the CDR3 is TGTGCCAGCAGCTTGCCTGCGAACACTGAAGCTTTCTTT.

This clone was detected once. V gene TRBV7-9 combines with J gene TRBJ1-5, with a weak D call TRBD1 (5 bases). CDR3 length: 17 residues. Germline V gene lookup returns CDR1 SEHNR and CDR2 FQNEAQ (reference sequence). The V end was cut by 3 bases, the J end by 0 bases, with 15 bases between. Written as DNA, the CDR3 is TGTGCCAGCAGCTTGGGAAGTGGGGACTATAGCAATCAGCCCCAGCATTTT. It translates to CASSLGSGDYSNQPQHF.

The rearrangement joins TRBV10-1 to TRBJ2-3; no reliable D call. Per the germline V gene, CDR1 is WNHNN and CDR2 is SYGVQD (reference sequence). CDR3 length: 11 residues. Trimming cost V 3 bases and J 10 bases, with 8 bases left between them. The chain's CDR3 is CASSETGPQYF. In DNA, the CDR3 is TGCGCCAGCAGTGAAACTGGACCGCAGTATTTT.

This chain joins TRBV27 and TRBJ1-6, with D tentatively TRBD1 (5 bases). Per the germline V gene, CDR1 is MNHEY and CDR2 is SMNVEV (reference sequence). Between the trimmed V and J ends, which lost 2 bases and 7 bases, there was a span of 15 bases. This CDR3 has 16 residues. This chain's CDR3 is CASSLPGTGWNSPLHF. The CDR3, as DNA: TGTGCCAGCAGTTTACCAGGGACTGGTTGGAATTCACCCCTCCACTTT.

The rearrangement joins TRBV2 to TRBJ1-6; TRBD1 aligns across 9 bases. CDR1 is SNHLY and CDR2 is FYNNEI in the germline V gene. The CDR3 has 13 amino acids. With 6 bases clipped from V and 10 bases from J, the junction kept 4 bases outside the gene matches. The CDR3 region is CASSLDRGSPLHF. The CDR3 nucleotides are TGTGCCAGCAGCTTGGACAGGGGATCACCCCTCCACTTT.

The chain uses TRBV15 and TRBJ2-2; tentatively, D is TRBD1 (6 bases). This CDR3 is 16 amino acids long. CDR1 and CDR2 (germline): LNHNV, YYDKDF (reference sequence). V shed 1 base and J shed 4 bases, with 13 bases lying between them. The CDR3 nucleotides are TGTGCCACCAGCAGAGTAGCAGGGGCCATCACCGGGGAGCTGTTTTTT. As protein: CATSRVAGAITGELFF.

The chain recombines TRBV29-1 with TRBJ1-1; TRBD1 aligns across 7 bases. With V trimmed by 7 bases and J by 4 bases, 9 bases remained unmatched. This CDR3 contains 13 residues. The V gene's germline CDR1 is SQVTM and CDR2 ANQGSEA. In DNA form, the CDR3 reads TGCAGCGCCGAGGGGGCGGGTGGCACTGAAGCTTTCTTT. This sequence encodes CSAEGAGGTEAFF.

The chain employs TRBV9 and TRBJ1-5; D may be TRBD1 (6 bases). V lost 2 bases and J 6 bases, leaving 9 bases between the germline ends. Germline V gene sequence: CDR1 SGDLS, CDR2 YYNGEE. The CDR3 loop spans 13 amino acids. The CDR3 spells CASSVQGTQPQHF. As DNA, the CDR3 is TGTGCCAGCAGCGTTCAGGGGACTCAGCCCCAGCATTTT.

This rearrangement joins TRBV4-2 to TRBJ2-1, with D tentatively TRBD1 or TRBD2 (6 bases each). The V end lost 0 bases, the J end lost 7 bases, and 13 bases lay between the germline ends. The germline V gene encodes CDR1 LGHNA and CDR2 YNFKEQ. This CDR3 contains 15 residues. CDR3 DNA: TGTGCCAGCAGCCAAGATTTCGGGGGCTTAAATGAGCAGTTCTTC. Encoded protein: CASSQDFGGLNEQFF.

The J gene is TRBJ1-2, the V gene TRBV19; 9 positions agree with TRBD1. From germline, CDR1 is LNHDA and CDR2 SQIVND (reference sequence). The CDR3 spans 16 residues. J gave up 4 bases and V 5 bases, and 11 bases lay outside the gene matches. The CDR3 sequence: CASSLIQGAYGYGYTF. CDR3 DNA sequence: TGTGCCAGTAGTTTGATACAGGGGGCGTACGGCTATGGCTACACCTTC.

The genes are TRBV2 and TRBJ2-7; D unclear. V was pared by 4 bases and J by 5 bases, with 6 bases between. The CDR3 is 11 amino acids. From germline, CDR1 is SNHLY and CDR2 FYNNEI. The CDR3 loop reads CASSGGDEQYF. The CDR3 coding sequence is TGTGCCAGCAGTGGCGGAGACGAGCAGTACTTC.

This chain connects TRBV5-5 to TRBJ1-2; D is uncertain. The CDR3 runs 13 residues. Germline V gene lookup returns CDR1 SGHKS and CDR2 YYEKEE (reference sequence). With 0 bases removed from V and 0 bases from J, the gap between germline ends came to 3 bases. CDR3 DNA sequence: TGTGCCAGCAGCTTGGGGCCTAACTATGGCTACACCTTC. It specifies CASSLGPNYGYTF. Full variable domain (outside the CDR3, taken from reference TRBV5-5 and TRBJ1-2): DAGVTQSPTHLIKTRGQQVTLRCSPISGHKSVSWYQQVLGQGPQFIFQYYEKEERGRGNFPDRFSARQFPNYSSELNVNALLLGDSALYLCASSLGPNYGYTFGSGTRLTVV.

V gene TRBV29-1 combines with J gene TRBJ2-7; 8 bases align to TRBD2. This CDR3 spans 15 amino acids. V shed 6 bases, J shed 2 bases, and the junction held 12 bases outside the gene matches. Germline values: CDR1 SQVTM, CDR2 ANQGSEA. CDR3 sequence (DNA): TGCAGCGTAGCTCCCCGTAGCGGGAACCCCTACGAGCAGTACTTC. Its protein product is CSVAPRSGNPYEQYF.

The V gene is TRBV5-4, the J gene TRBJ1-2; 12 positions agree with TRBD1. In germline, CDR1 is SGHNT, CDR2 YYREEE (reference sequence). The CDR3 extends over 15 amino acids. V shed 3 bases and J 4 bases; nucleotides not matched to a gene: 4. CDR3: CASSSGQGAGYGYTF. CDR3 bases: TGTGCCAGCAGCTCGGGACAGGGGGCTGGCTATGGCTACACCTTC.

The chain employs TRBV9 and TRBJ1-5; unclear D gene. The CDR3 spans 12 residues. V lost 5 bases, J lost 6 bases, and 9 bases lay in between. The germline gives CDR1 SGDLS, CDR2 YYNGEE. The CDR3 reads CASSHGGQPQHF. CDR3 DNA sequence: TGTGCCAGCAGTCACGGTGGTCAGCCCCAGCATTTT.

This clone appeared a few times. The V call is TRBV18, the J call TRBJ2-7, with 8 nucleotides matching TRBD1. CDR1 and CDR2 from the germline V gene are KGHSH and LQKENI. The CDR3 consists of 14 residues. V dropped 0 bases and J dropped 3; count of bases not matched to a gene: 1. CDR3 in DNA: TGTGCCAGCTCACCACCAACAGGGGGCTACGAGCAGTACTTC. Its translation is CASSPPTGGYEQYF.

This chain uses TRBV6-6 with TRBJ1-1, with D possibly being TRBD1 (6 bases). Germline CDR1 MNHNY, CDR2 SVGAGI (reference sequence). The V end was cut by 4 bases, the J end by 11 bases, with 11 bases between. The CDR3 spans 11 residues. The CDR3 reads CASSWGQGAFF. The DNA of the CDR3 is TGTGCCAGCAGTTGGGGCCAGGGGGCTTTCTTT.

V and J are TRBV19 and TRBJ1-5; the D is unclear. CDR3 length: 14 amino acids. Germline assignment: CDR1 LNHDA and CDR2 SQIVND (reference sequence). The V gene lost 6 bases and the J gene lost 3 bases, with 12 bases spanning the gap. The CDR3 sequence is CASRGAYLNQPQHF. The CDR3 nucleotides are TGTGCCAGTAGAGGAGCCTATCTCAATCAGCCCCAGCATTTT.

V is TRBV4-1 and J is TRBJ2-1; 7 nucleotides line up with TRBD2. This CDR3 contains 16 residues. Trimming cost V 4 bases and J 0 bases; bases outside gene matches: 6. Per germline, CDR1 MGHRA and CDR2 YSYEKL. CDR3 protein: CASSPARTSSYNEQFF. The CDR3 DNA reads as TGCGCCAGCAGCCCCGCCCGGACTAGCTCCTACAATGAGCAGTTCTTC.

The chain has TRBV3-1 (or the pseudogene TRBV3-2) and TRBJ1-2, with TRBD1 matching over 8 bases. This CDR3 comprises 14 residues. Germline V CDR1 and CDR2: LGHDT, YNNKEL (reference sequence). V lost 1 base and J lost 6; bases outside the gene matches: 4. DNA of the CDR3: TGTGCCAGCAGCCAAGTAGACAGGGGTAATGGCTACACCTTC. Protein: CASSQVDRGNGYTF.